This TCR beta chain comes out of a study of Tregs in tolerant kidney transplant recipients. V lost 2 bases and J lost 4; bases outside the gene matches: 3. Germline values: CDR1 SGHRS, CDR2 YFSETQ. There are 14 residues in the CDR3. Of note for this clone: Antigen: not known. Within the sample, other DNA sequences also encode this same CDR3.

Clones were sequenced by immunoSEQ multiplex PCR, and TCRdb holds only the in-frame ones, with some missing. Of about 240,000 clones listed, around 82% are singletons. Thawed PBMCs were FACS-sorted into unstimulated CD4+CD25+CD127- regulatory T cells, CD4+CD25- non-regulatory cells, CD4 and CD8 cells. General study results and limits: Activated donor B cell expansion appeared to reveal the most relevant donor-specific TCRbeta repertoire. Biological reproducibility was not directly addressed, but technical replication error appeared minimal.

The receptor was isolated from a human donor in good health. J is TRBJ2-3 and V is TRBV5-1; 8 bases match TRBD1. The specimen was CD4+ T cells from blood. The CDR3 loop is CASSLQGEADTQYF. As DNA, the CDR3 is TGCGCCAGCAGCTTACAGGGGGAGGCAGATACGCAGTATTTT.